This entry features one T cell receptor beta chain sequence. There are a few counts of this clone. This receptor's antigen is unknown. Per-base qualities were not stored, and no clone one base away is much larger. The sample originates from a study of sequential checkpoint blockade in melanoma (dated by TCRdb to the late 2010s). Background for the entire study: Patients were randomized 1:1 to first-line nivolumab followed by ipilimumab (arm A) or ipilimumab followed by nivolumab (arm B). Maintenance nivolumab came after both trial sequences. TCRbeta immunosequencing was performed on DNA from 90 to 100 pretreatment melanoma tumor samples. For twenty-two patients, matched tumor biopsies were taken both before treatment and at week 13, after single-agent nivolumab (arm A) or ipilimumab (arm B). About 81% of the matched pre- and post-treatment tumor biopsy pairs came from the same lesion.

Points the paper makes about the study in general: Tumor T-cell fraction and clonality were correlated with PD-L1 staining and CD8+ T-cell counts, but not with mutational load. Patients with increases in tumor T-cell fraction and clonality by week 13 were approximately 30 times more likely to achieve clinical benefit. Among patients in arm A, the nivolumab-first arm, pretreatment tumor TIL clonality was associated with response (P = .04). Within-arm analyses of tumor T-cell fraction were limited by small sample sizes and reduced statistical power. Larger, independent patient cohorts are needed to validate the response-prediction model that combines TCR metrics and mutation burden.

The sample's treatment or condition label is to be understood as: randomized to nivolumab then ipilimumab (arm A) or the reverse (arm B). None of the trial patients had been given prior DNA-damaging chemotherapy. Samples came from patients with melanoma in CheckMate 064, a randomized, open-label phase II trial of sequential checkpoint blockade. Genomic DNA from formalin-fixed paraffin-embedded (FFPE) tissue samples served as the input for tumor TCR sequencing. The immunoSEQ Assay was used to immunosequence TCRbeta CDR3 regions from genomic DNA. Genomic DNA was amplified by bias-controlled multiplex PCR before high-throughput sequencing. The paper's data handling went like this. To quantify the absolute abundance of each unique TCRbeta CDR3 region, the sequences were collapsed and filtered. Clonality, defined as 1 minus Pielou's evenness, was calculated using productive rearrangements only. Tumor T-cell fraction was calculated by normalizing TCRbeta template counts to the amount of usable DNA, which was estimated from several housekeeping genes. A previously published method was used to identify clones with significantly greater frequencies in on-treatment samples than in baseline samples. TCRdb stores this immuneACCESS table with in-frame sequences only. Part of the clones is absent; in the studies checked, under half of the shortfall reflects unresolved V genes, and no reason is known for the rest. V and J calls and clone size are those listed in that table; D and trimming were worked out from the DNA. Present in this sample are approximately 9,700 clones, less than 25% of which were seen just once. The top ten clones comprise about a sixth of the sample.

The CDR1 and CDR2 encoded by the germline V gene are MNHGY and SAAAGT. V trim: 6 bases; J trim: 4 bases; unmatched bases: 3. Reading from cysteine to phenylalanine, the CDR3 counts 14 amino acids. Only the CDR3 region is kept as DNA, spanning 42 bases read in frame from base 1. Sequenced here: tumor tissue (inferred from file names), sampled from a patient given nivolumab and ipilimumab in sequence. Recombination joined TRBV6-8 with TRBJ2-2; TRBD1 aligns with 9 central bases. The TCR comes from a human donor with melanoma. The nucleotide sequence reads as follows: TGTGCCAGCAGAGGACAGGGGACCACCGGGGAGCTGTTTTTT. It specifies CASRGQGTTGELFF.